What follows are 16 T cell receptor beta chains derived from one specimen sequenced in a study of cytomegalovirus exposure and HLA in healthy donors. PCR used 60 Vbeta primers and 13 Jbeta primers. Clones were read by immunoSEQ multiplex PCR, and TCRdb kept only the in-frame ones, dropping some. The table includes around 170,000 clones, 80% detected once. Sequenced: PBMCs. These receptors originate from a girl aged 10 to 17 in good health and CMV-seropositive.

V is TRBV10-1 and J is TRBJ2-7; 7 bases agree with TRBD1. CDR1 and CDR2 (germline): WNHNN, SYGVQD (reference sequence). The CDR3 spans 13 residues. With V trimmed by 2 bases and J by 4 bases, 2 bases remained unmatched. The CDR3 nucleotides read TGCGCCAGCAGTGAGGGGGACAGTTACGAGCAGTACTTC. It translates to CASSEGDSYEQYF.

This chain joins TRBV9 and TRBJ2-7; possibly TRBD1 for D (5 bases). Trimming left V 0 bases short and J 5 bases short, with 12 bases between. Germline CDR1 SGDLS, CDR2 YYNGEE. The CDR3 spans 14 residues. This CDR3 reads CASSVARDSHEQYF. CDR3 nucleotides: TGTGCCAGCAGCGTAGCCAGGGATAGCCACGAGCAGTACTTC.

This clone has only one observation. The chain has TRBV11-2 and TRBJ2-7; 7 bases are a match to TRBD1. Per the germline V gene, CDR1 is SGHAT and CDR2 is FQNNGV. This CDR3 has 16 residues. V was pared by 2 bases and J by 7 bases, with 14 bases of the junction left unmatched. CDR3 sequence: CASSLQGVASRKEQYF. The CDR3 region has the DNA TGTGCCAGCAGCTTACAGGGGGTCGCGTCAAGGAAAGAGCAGTACTTC. The complete variable domain, with remaining parts taken from reference TRBV11-2 and TRBJ2-7, reads EAGVAQSPRYKIIEKRQSVAFWCNPISGHATLYWYQQILGQGPKLLIQFQNNGVVDDSQLPKDRFSAERLKGVDSTLKIQPAKLEDSAVYLCASSLQGVASRKEQYFGPGTRLTVT.

V usage is TRBV10-3 and J usage is TRBJ1-5; maybe TRBD1 (6 bases). V lost 2 bases, J lost 7 bases, and 18 bases lay in between. The CDR3 runs 16 residues. The germline CDR1 and CDR2 sequences are ENHRY and SYGVKD. The CDR3 spells CAISEPPTGTDQPQHF. The CDR3 DNA follows: TGTGCCATCAGTGAGCCCCCAACAGGGACCGACCAGCCCCAGCATTTT.

This clone was counted between two and nine times. The chain recombines TRBV18 with TRBJ1-5, with a tentative D call TRBD1 (5 bases). V was shortened by 3 bases and J by 15 bases, with 21 bases between the two germline ends. This CDR3 comprises 14 residues. CDR1 is KGHSH and CDR2 is LQKENI in the germline V gene. The CDR3 loop reads CASSPNGTHYGRHF. In DNA, the CDR3 is TGTGCCAGCTCACCTAACGGGACTCACTATGGTAGGCATTTT. Full variable domain (missing parts from reference TRBV18 and TRBJ1-5): NAGVMQNPRHLVRRRGQEARLRCSPMKGHSHVYWYRQLPEEGLKFMVYLQKENIIDESGMPKERFSAEFPKEGPSILRIQQVVRGDSAAYFCASSPNGTHYGRHFGDGTRLSIL.

The rearrangement uses TRBV29-1 and TRBJ2-7; 9 bases agree with TRBD1. From germline, CDR1 is SQVTM and CDR2 ANQGSEA. V lost 2 bases, J lost 2 bases, and 7 bases stayed unmatched. The length of the CDR3 is 15 residues. The CDR3 region is CSVETLQGAAYEQYF. The CDR3 nucleotides read TGCAGCGTTGAAACTTTACAGGGGGCAGCCTACGAGCAGTACTTC.

The rearrangement joins TRBV5-6 to TRBJ1-5; D remains ambiguous. The V gene's germline CDR1 is SGHDT and CDR2 YYEEEE. The V end lost 4 bases, the J end lost 4 bases, and 9 bases lay between the germline ends. The CDR3 is 13 amino acids. In nucleotides, the CDR3 is TGTGCCAGCAGCGGAACGGGGAATCAGCCCCAGCATTTT. The encoded protein is CASSGTGNQPQHF.

The chain is built from TRBV19 and TRBJ2-4; 7 nucleotides line up with TRBD2. V was clipped by 2 bases and J by 2 bases; unmatched bases: 6. CDR1 and CDR2 from the germline V gene are LNHDA and SQIVND (reference sequence). CDR3 length: 16 amino acids. CDR3 nucleotide sequence: TGTGCCAGTAGTATATGGGGCGGGAGCTCCAAAAACATTCAGTACTTC. Translation gives CASSIWGGSSKNIQYF. Looking up the rest from reference TRBV19 and TRBJ2-4 gives the full variable domain: DGGITQSPKYLFRKEGQNVTLSCEQNLNHDAMYWYRQDPGQGLRLIYYSQIVNDFQKGDIAEGYSVSREKKESFPLTVTSAQKNPTAFYLCASSIWGGSSKNIQYFGAGTRLSVL.

This chain connects TRBV19 to TRBJ1-5; 12 bases fit TRBD1. This CDR3 has 14 residues. Germline CDR1 reads LNHDA; CDR2 reads SQIVND (reference sequence). V was pared by 8 bases and J by 6 bases, with 5 bases of the junction left unmatched. CDR3 sequence reads: CASLGQGAVQPQHF. Here the CDR3 DNA reads TGTGCCAGTTTGGGACAGGGGGCGGTTCAGCCCCAGCATTTT.

The rearrangement links TRBV6-6 to TRBJ1-5, with 8 bases aligning to TRBD1. The CDR3 runs to 14 residues. V lost 8 bases, J lost 4 bases, and 7 bases stayed unmatched. CDR1 is MNHNY, CDR2 SVGAGI, per germline (reference sequence). The CDR3, as DNA: TGTGCCAGCCAACCGGACAGGGATAATCAGCCCCAGCATTTT. It is translated as CASQPDRDNQPQHF.

The chain couples TRBV30 to TRBJ1-1; D may be TRBD1 (5 bases). The CDR3 runs to 14 residues. V was clipped by 4 bases and J by 1 base, with 13 bases between them. Per the germline V gene, CDR1 is GTSNPN and CDR2 is SVGIG (reference sequence). CDR3 DNA: TGTGCCTGGACCCATGGGGCGAGGAACACTGAAGCTTTCTTT. It is translated as CAWTHGARNTEAFF.

V gene TRBV4-1 combines with J gene TRBJ2-3; no firm D call. CDR1 MGHRA and CDR2 YSYEKL come from the germline V gene. The CDR3 totals 13 residues. Trimming removed 5 bases from V and 4 bases from J, with 10 bases in between. CDR3 sequence reads: CASSTPRSDTQYF. CDR3 sequence (DNA): TGCGCCAGCAGCACTCCCAGGTCAGATACGCAGTATTTT.

CDR3 amino acids: CASSLPRDRGNTEAFF. CDR3 nucleotide sequence: TGCGCCAGCAGTCTGCCCAGGGACAGGGGGAACACTGAAGCTTTCTTT. This chain uses TRBV4-1 with TRBJ1-1, with 10 nucleotides matching TRBD1. V gave up 6 bases and J gave up 1 base; unmatched junction bases: 8. Per germline, CDR1 MGHRA and CDR2 YSYEKL. This CDR3 contains 16 residues.

The chain links TRBV7-9 to TRBJ1-4, with TRBD1 matching 10 bases. The germline gives CDR1 SEHNR, CDR2 FQNEAQ (reference sequence). There are 16 residues in the CDR3. Losses at the gene ends were 3 bases for V and 0 bases for J; bases not matched to a gene: 1. This CDR3 is CASSFGQGATNEKLFF. The CDR3 DNA is TGTGCCAGCAGCTTCGGACAGGGGGCAACTAATGAAAAACTGTTTTTT.

This chain uses TRBV6-6 with TRBJ1-5; D uncertain. The V and J ends lost 1 base and 3 bases respectively, with 7 bases between them. This CDR3 comprises 14 residues. Germline V gene lookup returns CDR1 MNHNY and CDR2 SVGAGI (reference sequence). The CDR3 is CASSYLAANQPQHF. CDR3 nucleotides: TGTGCCAGCAGTTACTTGGCGGCCAATCAGCCCCAGCATTTT.

This clone appeared a single time. The chain joins TRBV5-6 to TRBJ2-7; 7 nucleotides line up with TRBD1. From germline, CDR1 is SGHDT and CDR2 YYEEEE. CDR3 length: 17 amino acids. Trimming removed 3 bases from V and 7 bases from J; junction bases left unmatched: 19. Here the CDR3 DNA reads TGTGCCAGCAGCTATCCCCCGACAGGGCTCTATCAGGGGGAGCAGTACTTC. Protein sequence: CASSYPPTGLYQGEQYF.